This T cell receptor beta chain was found in a study of blood T cell repertoires in COVID-19. Study overall: Sample material is recorded as cDNA or gDNA derived from T cells, B-cell-depleted T cells, or PBMCs.

The protocol was immunoSEQ multiplex PCR, while the TCRdb copy is restricted to in-frame clones and leaves out a portion. The table includes about 170,000 clones, approximately 84% detected once. This TCR was recovered from a human donor with acute or convalescent COVID-19. The donor label of this sample is uncertain. Specimen: peripheral blood.

CDR3 in DNA: TGTGCCAGCAGCCCCCCCGACAGGCCTTCCTACGAGCAGTACTTC. Amino acid sequence: CASSPPDRPSYEQYF. V and J are TRBV5-4 and TRBJ2-7; possible D gene TRBD1, 6 bases. V lost 4 bases and J lost 1, with 15 bases in between. CDR1 and CDR2 (germline): SGHNT, YYREEE (reference sequence). This CDR3 is 15 amino acids long.